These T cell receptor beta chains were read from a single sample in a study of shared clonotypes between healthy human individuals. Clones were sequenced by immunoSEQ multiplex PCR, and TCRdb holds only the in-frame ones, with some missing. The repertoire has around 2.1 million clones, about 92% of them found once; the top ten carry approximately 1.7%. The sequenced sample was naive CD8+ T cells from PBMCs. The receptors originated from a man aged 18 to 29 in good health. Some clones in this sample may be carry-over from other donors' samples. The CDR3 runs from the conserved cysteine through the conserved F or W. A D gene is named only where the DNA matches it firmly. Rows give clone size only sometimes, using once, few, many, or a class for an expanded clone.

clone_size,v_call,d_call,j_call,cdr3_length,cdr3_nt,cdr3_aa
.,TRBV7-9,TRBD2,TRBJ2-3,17,TGTGCCAGCAGCTTATGGGGAACGGGAGGAAGCACAGATACGCAGTATTTT,CASSLWGTGGSTDTQYF
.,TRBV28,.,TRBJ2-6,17,TGTGCCAGCAGTTTAACCCAAAGGAGGGCTGGGGCCAACGTCCTGACTTTC,CASSLTQRRAGANVLTF
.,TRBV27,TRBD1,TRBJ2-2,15,TGTGCCAGCACCCGGACAGGGCACAACACCGGGGAGCTGTTTTTT,CASTRTGHNTGELFF
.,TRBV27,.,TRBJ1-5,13,TGTGCCAGCAGTTACCGCATACACCAGCCCCAGCATTTT,CASSYRIHQPQHF
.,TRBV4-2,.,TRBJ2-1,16,TGTGCCAGCAGCCAAGAATGGCTAGCTTCCTACAATGAGCAGTTCTTC,CASSQEWLASYNEQFF
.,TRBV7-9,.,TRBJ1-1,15,TGTGCCAGCAGCTTGGCTTCGGGGTCGGACACTGAAGCTTTCTTT,CASSLASGSDTEAFF
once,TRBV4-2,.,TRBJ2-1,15,TGTGCCAGCAGCCAGACTTGGAGCTCCTACAATGAGCAGTTCTTC,CASSQTWSSYNEQFF
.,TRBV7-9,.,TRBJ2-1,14,TGTGCCAGCAGCTTATACCTCCAGGGGTCGGAGCAGTTCTTC,CASSLYLQGSEQFF
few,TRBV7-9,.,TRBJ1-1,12,TGTGCCAGCAGCTTTGGGAAGCCTGAAGCTTTCTTT,CASSFGKPEAFF
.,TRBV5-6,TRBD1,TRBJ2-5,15,TGTGCCAGTAGCTTGGGAAGACAGGGGGCGAAGACCCAGTACTTC,CASSLGRQGAKTQYF
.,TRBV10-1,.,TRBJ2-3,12,TGCGCCAGCAGTGAGTCCTCAGATACGCAGTATTTT,CASSESSDTQYF
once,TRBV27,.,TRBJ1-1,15,TGTGCCAGCAGTTTAAGTGGCACCCTGAACACTGAAGCTTTCTTT,CASSLSGTLNTEAFF
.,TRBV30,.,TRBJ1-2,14,TGTGCCTGGAGTGACGCCTCATGGGGCTATGGCTACACCTTC,CAWSDASWGYGYTF
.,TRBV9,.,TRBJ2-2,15,TGTGCCAGCAGCGAAGGTGGGCGGGTCAGCGGGGAGCTGTTTTTT,CASSEGGRVSGELFF
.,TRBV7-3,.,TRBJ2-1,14,TGTGCCAGCAGCCTAGGCGGGGTCTTCAATGAGCAGTTCTTC,CASSLGGVFNEQFF
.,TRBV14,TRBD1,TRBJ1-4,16,TGTGCCAGCAGCCAAGATACAGGGGTATTTCAGGAAAAACTGTTTTTT,CASSQDTGVFQEKLFF
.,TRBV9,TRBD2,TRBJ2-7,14,TGTGCCAGCAGCGTAGGCGGGAGTGACAACGAGCAGTACTTC,CASSVGGSDNEQYF
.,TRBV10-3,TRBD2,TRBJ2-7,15,TGTGCCATCACCGGGGGGACTAGCGGGATCTACGAGCAGTACTTC,CAITGGTSGIYEQYF
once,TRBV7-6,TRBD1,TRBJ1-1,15,TGTGCCAGCAGCTCTCCGGGACAGTTAAACACTGAAGCTTTCTTT,CASSSPGQLNTEAFF
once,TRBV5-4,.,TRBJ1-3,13,TGTGCCAGCAGCTGGGGCTCTGGAAACACCATATATTTT,CASSWGSGNTIYF
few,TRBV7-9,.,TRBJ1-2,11,TGTGCCAGCAGCCCCAATCCTCCCTACACCTTC,CASSPNPPYTF
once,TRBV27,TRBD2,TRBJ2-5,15,TGTGCCAGCCGAAGGGGGGCGGGGGGACAAGAGACCCAGTACTTC,CASRRGAGGQETQYF
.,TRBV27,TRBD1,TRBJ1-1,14,TGTGCCAGCAAAGACAGGGGCAGTTTCACTGAAGCTTTCTTT,CASKDRGSFTEAFF
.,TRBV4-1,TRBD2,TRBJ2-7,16,TGCGCCAGCAGTCATGTGTGGCTAGCGGGGACGGAGGAGCAGTACTTC,CASSHVWLAGTEEQYF
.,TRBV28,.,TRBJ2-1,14,TGTGCCAGCAGCGGGGACAGTTCAGCGGGGGAGCAGTTCTTC,CASSGDSSAGEQFF
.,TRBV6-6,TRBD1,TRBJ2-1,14,TGTGCCAGCAGGGACAGGGGGGGGATGAATGAGCAGTTCTTC,CASRDRGGMNEQFF
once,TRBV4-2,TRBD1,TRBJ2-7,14,TGTGCCAGCAGCCATGGGACAGGGTCCTACGAGCAGTACTTC,CASSHGTGSYEQYF
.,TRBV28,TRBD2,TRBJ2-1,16,TGTGCCAGCACCACAAGCCGGGGACTAGGGGTCAGGGAGCAGTTCTTC,CASTTSRGLGVREQFF
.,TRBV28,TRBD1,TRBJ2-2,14,TGTGCCAGCAGTTACCAGGGGGACACCGGGGAGCTGTTTTTT,CASSYQGDTGELFF
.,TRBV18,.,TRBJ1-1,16,TGTGCCAGCTCACCAGTAGGGGGACAATTGAACACTGAAGCTTTCTTT,CASSPVGGQLNTEAFF
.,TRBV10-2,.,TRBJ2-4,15,TGCGCCAGCAGTGAGGACCGGACAGCTGGAAACATTCAGTACTTC,CASSEDRTAGNIQYF
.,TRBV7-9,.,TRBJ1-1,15,TGTGCCAGCAGCTTAAGTGGACACATGAACACTGAAGCTTTCTTT,CASSLSGHMNTEAFF